These 32 T cell receptor beta chains came from one sample sequenced in a study of response to subunit inactivated influenza vaccine. TCRdb called the RT-PCR reads again in MiXCR, with one record for every CDR3 protein. The data hold 860,000 or so distinct CDR3 sequences, with 21% observed a single time. Sequenced material: PBMCs from blood, taken 4 to 6 days after vaccination. The receptors derive from a man aged 45 to 65 who received an inactivated influenza vaccine.

This clonotype showed up just a few times. The chain is built from TRBV27 and TRBJ2-3; D might be TRBD2 (6 bases). CDR3 length: 19 residues. With 1 base removed from V and 0 bases from J, the gap between germline ends came to 20 bases. CDR1 and CDR2 from the germline V gene are MNHEY and SMNVEV (reference sequence). This CDR3 reads CASSLFSPSQRVSTDTQYF. CDR3 nucleotides: TGTGCCAGCAGTTTATTCTCCCCTAGTCAGCGGGTGAGCACAGATACGCAGTATTTT.

Ten or more counts support this clonotype. The chain's CDR3 is CSVDILLSNEQFF. The CDR3 coding sequence is TGCAGCGTTGACATTTTACTGTCCAATGAGCAGTTCTTC. The genes are TRBV29-1 and TRBJ2-1; no clear D. Trimming cost V 3 bases and J 6 bases, with 12 bases left between them. The CDR3 is 13 amino acids. Germline CDR1 reads SQVTM; CDR2 reads ANQGSEA.

The chain combines TRBV20-1 with TRBJ2-3; D possibly matches TRBD1 or TRBD2 (5 bases each). The CDR3 extends over 14 amino acids. Trimming removed 3 bases from V and 5 bases from J, with 15 bases in between. The germline CDR1 and CDR2 sequences are DFQATT and SNEGSKA (reference sequence). CDR3 residues: CSASGGWGLDTQYF. The CDR3 DNA reads as TGCAGTGCTAGCGGCGGATGGGGGTTAGATACGCAGTATTTT.

The chain couples TRBV19 to TRBJ2-3; 8 bases are shared with TRBD1. V dropped 1 base and J dropped 4; count of bases not matched to a gene: 1. The length of the CDR3 is 14 residues. Germline values: CDR1 LNHDA, CDR2 SQIVND (reference sequence). The CDR3 spells CASSIAGGADTQYF. Here the CDR3 DNA reads TGTGCCAGTAGTATAGCAGGGGGCGCAGATACGCAGTATTTT.

The chain links TRBV10-1 to TRBJ2-4, with 10 nucleotides matching TRBD1. J lost 6 bases, V lost 6 bases, and 11 bases had no gene match. CDR1 is WNHNN and CDR2 is SYGVQD in the germline V gene (reference sequence). This CDR3 is built from 16 residues. Here the CDR3 reads CASSPRQGAAVNIQYF. The CDR3 coding sequence is TGCGCCAGCAGCCCTAGACAGGGGGCGGCCGTAAACATTCAGTACTTC.

The rearrangement links TRBV20-1 to TRBJ2-7; 13 nucleotides line up with TRBD2. The CDR3 spans 13 residues. In germline, CDR1 is DFQATT, CDR2 SNEGSKA (reference sequence). The V segment lost 5 bases and the J segment 6 bases; nucleotides outside the gene matches: 4. DNA of the CDR3: TGCAGTGCTCGGACTAGCGGGAGTCCCGAGCAGTACTTC. Its translation is CSARTSGSPEQYF.

This clonotype has at least ten counts. The rearrangement links TRBV6-2 or TRBV6-3 to TRBJ2-1; tentatively, D is TRBD2 (6 bases). Trimming shortened V by 5 bases and J by 4 bases, and 15 bases separated the two germline ends. The CDR3 consists of 15 residues. The germline V gene has CDR1 MNHEY and CDR2 SVGEGT. This CDR3 is CASSDFTGLYNEQFF. CDR3 DNA sequence: TGTGCCAGCAGTGATTTTACGGGACTTTACAATGAGCAGTTCTTC.

The chain joins TRBV5-1 to TRBJ2-3, with D perhaps assigned TRBD1 or TRBD2 (5 bases each). Germline lookup yields CDR1 SGHRS and CDR2 YFSETQ. With 0 bases removed from V and 2 bases from J, the gap between germline ends came to 10 bases. The CDR3 loop spans 15 amino acids. CDR3 region: CASSLDGDLTDTQYF. The CDR3 DNA is TGCGCCAGCAGCTTGGATGGGGACCTCACAGATACGCAGTATTTT.

This clonotype turned up a few times. J is TRBJ2-1 and V is TRBV6-1, with 13 bases identical to TRBD2. V shed 6 bases and J 6 bases; nucleotides not matched to a gene: 11. From germline, CDR1 is MNHNS and CDR2 SASEGT. The CDR3 extends over 17 amino acids. CDR3 region: CASRITRTSGRFNEQFF. DNA of the CDR3: TGTGCCAGCAGAATAACAAGGACTAGCGGGAGATTCAATGAGCAGTTCTTC.

A few counts support this clonotype. V usage is TRBV29-1 and J usage is TRBJ2-5; unclear D gene. Germline V CDR1 and CDR2: SQVTM, ANQGSEA. CDR3 length: 13 residues. V was shortened by 6 bases and J by 3 bases, with 14 bases between the two germline ends. CDR3 region: CSVGRKAKETQYF. The CDR3 nucleotides read TGCAGCGTCGGCCGCAAGGCCAAAGAGACCCAGTACTTC.

This clonotype showed up just a few times. The chain employs TRBV5-1 and TRBJ2-2, with TRBD1 matching over 7 bases. The J segment lost 0 bases and the V segment lost 4 bases, leaving 9 bases of the junction unmatched. The CDR3 has 17 residues. Germline V gene sequence: CDR1 SGHRS, CDR2 YFSETQ. The CDR3 protein is CASSVRDRVANTGELFF. The DNA of the CDR3 is TGCGCCAGCAGCGTCCGGGACAGAGTCGCGAACACCGGGGAGCTGTTTTTT.

V and J are TRBV5-8 and TRBJ1-5; perhaps TRBD1 as D (5 bases). V lost 2 bases to trimming and J lost 2 bases, with 11 bases between them. Germline V gene sequence: CDR1 SGHTS, CDR2 YDEGEE. This CDR3 has 15 amino acids. DNA for the CDR3: TGTGCCAGCAGCTTTCAGGGCCGGGGCAATCAGCCCCAGCATTTT. It translates to CASSFQGRGNQPQHF.

There are a few counts of this clonotype. The chain is built from TRBV7-2 and TRBJ2-1; weak D call: TRBD2 (6 bases). Germline CDR1 reads SGHTA; CDR2 reads FQGNSA. CDR3 length: 16 amino acids. V was clipped by 0 bases and J by 8 bases, with 17 bases between them. The CDR3 DNA is TGTGCCAGCAGCTTAGCTAGCGGTCACTTTGATGATGAGCAGTTCTTC. Translating it yields CASSLASGHFDDEQFF. Full variable domain (rest looked up from reference TRBV7-2 and TRBJ2-1): GAGVSQSPSNKVTEKGKDVELRCDPISGHTALYWYRQSLGQGLEFLIYFQGNSAPDKSGLPSDRFSAERTGGSVSTLTIQRTQQEDSAVYLCASSLASGHFDDEQFFGPGTRLTVL.

V usage is TRBV10-3 and J usage is TRBJ2-5, with D maybe TRBD1 (6 bases). The CDR3 length is 14 residues. With 2 bases removed from V and 5 bases from J, the gap between germline ends came to 12 bases. The germline CDR1 and CDR2 sequences are ENHRY and SYGVKD. CDR3 coding DNA: TGTGCCATCAGTGAGCAGGGGCGCGGGGAGACCCAGTACTTC. Protein sequence: CAISEQGRGETQYF.

The rearrangement links TRBV28 to TRBJ1-4; D call uncertain. The V end lost 6 bases, the J end lost 0 bases, and 17 bases lay between the germline ends. CDR1 and CDR2 (germline): MDHEN, SYDVKM. The CDR3 contains 17 residues. DNA for the CDR3: TGTGCCAGCAGAAATCGCCCCGACGGTACAACTAATGAAAAACTGTTTTTT. It yields the protein CASRNRPDGTTNEKLFF.

At least ten counts were recorded for this clonotype. The chain joins TRBV29-1 to TRBJ2-3; TRBD2 agrees at 15 bases. Germline V lookup: CDR1 SQVTM, CDR2 ANQGSEA. The length of the CDR3 is 16 residues. V was clipped by 3 bases and J by 4 bases; unmatched bases: 5. The CDR3 loop reads CSVDPRTSGGADTQYF. The CDR3, as DNA: TGCAGCGTTGACCCTAGGACTAGCGGGGGGGCAGATACGCAGTATTTT.

The V and J genes are TRBV3-1 and TRBJ2-1, with TRBD2 identical over 9 bases. The CDR3 is 17 residues long. With V trimmed by 11 bases and J by 1 base, 15 bases remained unmatched. Germline loops: CDR1 LGHDT, CDR2 YNNKEL (reference sequence). Written as DNA, the CDR3 is TGTGCCTTCAGGGGCTTCGGGACTAGCCTATCCTACAATGAGCAGTTCTTC. Its translation: CAFRGFGTSLSYNEQFF.

There are a few counts of this clonotype. The chain couples TRBV3-1 to TRBJ2-1, with TRBD2 matching 8 bases. Germline values: CDR1 LGHDT, CDR2 YNNKEL (reference sequence). The CDR3 covers 16 residues. After removal of 0 bases from V and 3 bases from J, the junction contained 4 bases not matched to a gene. CDR3 in DNA: TGTGCCAGCAGCCAAGAACGACTAGCGATCTACAATGAGCAGTTCTTC. Encoded protein: CASSQERLAIYNEQFF.

This chain links TRBV7-2 with TRBJ2-7; 13 positions agree with TRBD2. Germline values: CDR1 SGHTA, CDR2 FQGNSA. The CDR3 sequence is 17 residues long. V lost 5 bases and J lost 2; bases outside the gene matches: 9. The CDR3 is CASSLRTSGGLTYEQYF. Written as DNA, the CDR3 is TGTGCCAGCAGCCTAAGGACTAGCGGGGGCCTTACCTACGAGCAGTACTTC. The whole variable domain, filled in from reference TRBV7-2 and TRBJ2-7, reads GAGVSQSPSNKVTEKGKDVELRCDPISGHTALYWYRQSLGQGLEFLIYFQGNSAPDKSGLPSDRFSAERTGGSVSTLTIQRTQQEDSAVYLCASSLRTSGGLTYEQYFGPGTRLTVT.

Many counts were recorded for this clonotype. V and J are TRBV12-3 or TRBV12-4 and TRBJ2-5; perhaps D is TRBD1 or TRBD2 (5 bases each). V shed 4 bases and J shed 7 bases, with 19 bases lying between them. CDR3 size: 15 residues. CDR3 protein: CASSYSGTSGSTQYF. The CDR3 region has the DNA TGTGCCAGCAGTTATTCCGGGACGAGTGGCTCGACCCAGTACTTC.

The CDR3 region is CASNPGTGQYKQYF. The DNA for the CDR3 is TGTGCCAGCAACCCCGGGACAGGGCAATACAAGCAGTACTTC. The V call is TRBV11-2, the J call TRBJ2-7; TRBD1 agrees at 9 bases. The CDR3 contains 14 residues. Germline V gene lookup returns CDR1 SGHAT and CDR2 FQNNGV. With 7 bases clipped from V and 8 bases from J, the junction kept 12 bases outside the gene matches. The whole variable domain, remainder taken from reference TRBV11-2 and TRBJ2-7, is EAGVAQSPRYKIIEKRQSVAFWCNPISGHATLYWYQQILGQGPKLLIQFQNNGVVDDSQLPKDRFSAERLKGVDSTLKIQPAKLEDSAVYLCASNPGTGQYKQYFGPGTRLTVT.

The chain uses TRBV27 and TRBJ2-7; tentatively, D is TRBD1 or TRBD2 (6 bases each). The germline V gene encodes CDR1 MNHEY and CDR2 SMNVEV (reference sequence). CDR3 size: 15 residues. Trimming removed 6 bases from V and 2 bases from J, with 17 bases in between. CDR3 amino acids: CASRDQGRYPYEQYF. The CDR3 nucleotides read TGTGCCAGCAGAGATCAGGGGAGGTACCCCTACGAGCAGTACTTC.

Many counts were recorded for this clonotype. This rearrangement joins TRBV11-2 to TRBJ2-1; 10 bases fit TRBD2. The CDR3 contains 17 residues. J was trimmed by 2 bases and V by 0 bases; bases with no gene match: 4. CDR1 and CDR2 (germline): SGHAT, FQNNGV. The CDR3 DNA sequence: TGTGCCAGCAGCTTAGATCTGAGCGGGGGGGCCTACAATGAGCAGTTCTTC. It yields the protein CASSLDLSGGAYNEQFF.

This clonotype came up a few times. This chain links TRBV12-3 or TRBV12-4 with TRBJ2-6; tentatively, D is TRBD1 or TRBD2 (5 bases each). Trimming pared 6 bases from V and 2 bases from J, leaving 5 bases between. The CDR3 length is 13 residues. In nucleotides, the CDR3 is TGTGCCAGCAGGGGGGCTGGGGCCAACGTCCTGACTTTC. It specifies CASRGAGANVLTF.

A few counts support this clonotype. The rearrangement joins TRBV27 to TRBJ1-6, with D tentatively TRBD1 (6 bases). V was cut by 1 base and J by 2 bases, with 12 bases left in between. This CDR3 is 17 amino acids long. The V gene's germline CDR1 is MNHEY and CDR2 SMNVEV (reference sequence). CDR3 coding DNA: TGTGCCAGCAGTTTATATGCCAGGGGAACCTATAATTCACCCCTCCACTTT. Residues: CASSLYARGTYNSPLHF.

This clonotype occurred many times. This sequence joins TRBV29-1 and TRBJ2-5; D ambiguous. The CDR3 has 11 residues. Germline V gene sequence: CDR1 SQVTM, CDR2 ANQGSEA. V was clipped by 6 bases and J by 4 bases, with 9 bases between them. The CDR3 is CSVLLSETQYF. CDR3 bases: TGCAGCGTCTTGTTGTCAGAGACCCAGTACTTC. The full variable domain, in which reference TRBV29-1 and TRBJ2-5 provide the parts outside the CDR3, is SAVISQKPSRDICQRGTSLTIQCQVDSQVTMMFWYRQQPGQSLTLIATANQGSEATYESGFVIDKFPISRPNLTFSTLTVSNMSPEDSSIYLCSVLLSETQYFGPGTRLLVL.

The DNA of the CDR3 is TGTGCCAGCCGGCTGGCAGGGCTATACGATGAGCAGTTCTTC. This translates into CASRLAGLYDEQFF. The chain has TRBV6-1 and TRBJ2-1, with D possibly TRBD1 on 5 matching bases. CDR3 size: 14 residues. CDR1 MNHNS and CDR2 SASEGT come from the germline V gene. The V and J ends lost 8 bases and 8 bases respectively, with 19 bases between them.

In its sample, this clonotype was seen a few times. The chain has TRBV28 and TRBJ2-7; no reliable D call. V was clipped by 6 bases and J by 1 base, with 22 bases between them. This CDR3 comprises 17 residues. Germline V gene lookup returns CDR1 MDHEN and CDR2 SYDVKM. This CDR3 reads CASSLFGGSSVSYEQYF. In nucleotides, the CDR3 is TGTGCCAGCAGCCTGTTTGGCGGAAGTAGTGTTTCCTACGAGCAGTACTTC.

This chain uses TRBV7-9 with TRBJ2-5, with TRBD2 as a possible D gene (6 bases). The CDR3 extends over 14 amino acids. The V end lost 2 bases, the J end lost 4 bases, and 11 bases lay between the germline ends. Germline V gives CDR1 SEHNR, CDR2 FQNEAQ (reference sequence). CDR3 bases: TGTGCCAGCAGCTTAATATTGGGGGGAGAGACCCAGTACTTC. Protein: CASSLILGGETQYF.

The CDR3 nucleotides read TGTGCCAGCTCACCACCCCAGAGAACCTACGAGCAGTACTTC. Its protein product is CASSPPQRTYEQYF. The genes are TRBV18 and TRBJ2-7; no reliable D call. V gave up 0 bases and J gave up 2 bases, with 8 bases separating them. The CDR3 totals 14 residues. From germline, CDR1 is KGHSH and CDR2 LQKENI.

CDR3: CASSLVTGPITEAFF. The CDR3 bases are TGTGCCAGCAGTTTAGTTACGGGGCCTATAACTGAAGCTTTCTTT. The V call is TRBV12-3 or TRBV12-4, the J call TRBJ1-1, with D perhaps matching TRBD1 (5 bases). The CDR3 has 15 amino acids. The ends were cut back, 1 base at V and 5 bases at J, with 14 bases in the middle.

This rearrangement joins TRBV20-1 to TRBJ1-1; possibly TRBD1 for D (5 bases). From germline, CDR1 is DFQATT and CDR2 SNEGSKA (reference sequence). Between the trimmed V and J ends, which lost 1 base and 0 bases, there was a span of 9 bases. This CDR3 contains 14 residues. CDR3 amino acids: CSARAGNMNTEAFF. CDR3 nucleotide sequence: TGCAGTGCTAGAGCAGGGAATATGAACACTGAAGCTTTCTTT.